Reported below is one T cell receptor beta chain. Its antigen target is currently unknown. No base qualities exist here, and no much larger clone lies one base off it. Taken with the paper, the label for time point translates to: day 60 (about 2 months) after transplantation. The treatment or condition label for this specimen denotes: allogeneic hematopoietic cell transplantation with graft depleted of TCRalphabeta T cells and CD19 B cells. TCRalphabeta/CD19-depleted allogeneic hematopoietic cell grafts were given to the transplant recipients, all of whom were children. The CDR3 goes from the cysteine to the phenylalanine over 11 residues. CDR3 DNA only is kept here, 33 bases in frame from base 1. CDR1 is given as SQVTM and CDR2 as ANQGSEA, both from the germline V gene. Between the V and J ends, shortened by 4 bases and 5 bases respectively, the junction contains 6 bases. These data are taken from a study of T-cell reconstitution after alpha-beta-depleted transplantation in children (dated by TCRdb to 2016 to 2018). About the study as a whole: Using TCR repertoire profiling, the study followed T-cell immune reconstitution in a quantitative way in children after TCRalphabeta/CD19-depleted allogeneic hematopoietic cell transplantation.

General conclusions and limits of the study: In some patients, high TCRbeta diversity at day 60 was attributed to recipient T cells and intrathymic progenitors that had survived conditioning. Over subsequent months, a decline in hyperexpanded clone frequencies was noted, and after one year, T-cell counts and TCRbeta diversity were mostly ascribed to newly produced T cells. Apparently early alphabetaT-cell count recovery about two months after transplant reportedly relied on only several hundred rapidly expanded clones derived from non-depleted graft cells.

The library was obtained by PCR. Sequencing relied on an Illumina HiSeq 2500. To normalize quantification of the TCRbeta repertoire, the TCR libraries were built with molecular barcoding that relied on unique molecular identifiers. In TCRdb, the public reads were trimmed at Q25 with fastp and aligned with MiXCR, with productive beta chains retained. One record per CDR3 amino acid sequence lists the most common genes and DNA. The sample table contains more than 85,000 distinct CDR3 sequences; only one count was recorded for around 5.9% of them. The ten largest clones capture roughly 6.1% of the sample.

This material consisted of PBMCs, mostly from graft donor cells, taken 60 days after TCRalphabeta/CD19-depleted stem cell transplant. The source is a female patient between 2 and 15 years old who had a stem cell transplant for Fanconi anemia, so the T cells may come from the graft donor. Recombination joined TRBV29-1 with TRBJ1-5, with no confidently assigned D gene. The CDR3 sequence is CSVGTDQPQHF. The nucleotides read TGCAGCGTTGGTACGGATCAGCCCCAGCATTTT.